The T cell receptor (beta chain) under discussion was sequenced for a study of PD-1 blockade in classical Hodgkin lymphoma. Points from the study as a whole: The study reported lower baseline TCR diversity in newly diagnosed patients than in healthy donors. Some patients began nivolumab under 1 year after ASCT. These patients were excluded from later analyses.

Time point indicated: cycle 4 day 1 (C4D1), after five to seven weeks of nivolumab. All patients relapsed after autologous stem cell transplantation, and brentuximab vedotin exposure varied. The study recorded best responses of complete response, partial response or progressive disease. The length of the CDR3 is 16 residues. Germline trimming cut 0 bases from V and 7 bases from J; bases unmatched to any gene: 11. Germline V lookup: CDR1 SGHRS, CDR2 YFSETQ. Comments on this clone: As yet, its antigen is unknown.

Method: immunoSEQ multiplex PCR; TCRdb's copy keeps in-frame clones and lacks some. This table holds roughly 42,000 clones, 60% to 80% found once. The receptor was derived from a human donor with classical Hodgkin lymphoma. Sample: peripheral blood mononuclear cells (PBMCs), taken before the fourth cycle of nivolumab. The chain carries TRBV5-1 and TRBJ1-2, with 8 bases fitting TRBD1. CDR3 in amino acids: CASSLDDGQGLGGYTF. CDR3 nucleotide sequence: TGCGCCAGCAGCTTGGACGATGGACAGGGCCTCGGTGGCTACACCTTC.